This T cell receptor (beta chain) was profiled in a study of blood T cell repertoires in COVID-19. Sequenced by immunoSEQ multiplex PCR; TCRdb stores in-frame clones only, minus some. The sample shows hundreds of thousands of clones, 75% to 90% of them seen only once. This clone was counted once. The V gene's germline CDR1 is SNHLY and CDR2 FYNNEI. This CDR3 has 13 amino acids. The germline V and J ends were trimmed by 7 bases and 5 bases, with 12 bases remaining between them. Input material: peripheral blood. The chain links TRBV2 to TRBJ1-5, with D perhaps matching TRBD1 (6 bases). The TCR sequence derives from a woman under 40 with active or convalescent COVID-19. CDR3 DNA sequence: TGTGCCAGCAAGAGGGGGGGGGATCAGCCCCAGCATTTT. This codes for CASKRGGDQPQHF.